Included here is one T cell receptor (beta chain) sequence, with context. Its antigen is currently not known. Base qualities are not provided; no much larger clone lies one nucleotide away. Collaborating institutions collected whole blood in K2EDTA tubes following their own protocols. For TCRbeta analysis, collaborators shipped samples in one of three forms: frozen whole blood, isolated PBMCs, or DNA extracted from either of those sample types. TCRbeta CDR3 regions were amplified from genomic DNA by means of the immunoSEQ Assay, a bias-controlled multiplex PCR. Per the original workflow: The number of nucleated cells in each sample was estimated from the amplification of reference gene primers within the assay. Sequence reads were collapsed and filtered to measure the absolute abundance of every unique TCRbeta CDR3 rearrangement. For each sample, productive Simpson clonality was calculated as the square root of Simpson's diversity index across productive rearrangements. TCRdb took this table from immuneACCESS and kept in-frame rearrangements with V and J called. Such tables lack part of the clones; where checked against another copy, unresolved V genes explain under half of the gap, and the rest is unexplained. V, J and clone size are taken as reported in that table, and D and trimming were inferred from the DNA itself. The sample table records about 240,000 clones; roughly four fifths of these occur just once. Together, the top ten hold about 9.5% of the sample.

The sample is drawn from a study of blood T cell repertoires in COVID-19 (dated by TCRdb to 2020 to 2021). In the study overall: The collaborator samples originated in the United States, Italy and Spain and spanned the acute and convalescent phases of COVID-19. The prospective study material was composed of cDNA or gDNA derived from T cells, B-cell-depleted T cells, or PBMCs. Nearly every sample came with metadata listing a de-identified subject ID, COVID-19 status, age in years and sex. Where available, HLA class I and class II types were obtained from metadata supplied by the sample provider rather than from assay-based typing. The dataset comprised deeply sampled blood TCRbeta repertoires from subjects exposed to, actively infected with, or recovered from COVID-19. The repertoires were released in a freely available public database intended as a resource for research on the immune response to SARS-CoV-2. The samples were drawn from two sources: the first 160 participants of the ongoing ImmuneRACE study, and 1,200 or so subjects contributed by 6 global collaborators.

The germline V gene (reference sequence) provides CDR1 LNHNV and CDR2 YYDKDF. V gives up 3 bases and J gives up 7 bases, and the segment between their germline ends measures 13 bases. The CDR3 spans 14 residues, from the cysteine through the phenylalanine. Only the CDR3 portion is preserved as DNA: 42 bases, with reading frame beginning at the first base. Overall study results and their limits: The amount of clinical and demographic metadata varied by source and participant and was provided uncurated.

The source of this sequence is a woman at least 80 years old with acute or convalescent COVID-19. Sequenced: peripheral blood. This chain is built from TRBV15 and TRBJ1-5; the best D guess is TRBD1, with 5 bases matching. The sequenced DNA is TGTGCCACCAGCAGCGGTTTTCAGGGACAGCCCCAGCATTTT. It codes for CATSSGFQGQPQHF.